The source of this T cell receptor beta chain is a study of T-cell memory formation after mild COVID-19. General study points: The main location of contracting CD4+ clones was CM and EM, and that of contracting CD8+ clones was EMRA.

This clonotype was counted only a few times. No antigen is known for it. This CDR3 has 13 residues. CDR1 and CDR2 from the germline V gene are GTSNPN and SVGIG (reference sequence). Between the trimmed V and J ends, which lost 1 base and 4 bases, there was a span of 10 bases. One entry per CDR3 protein results from TCRdb running MiXCR on the 5' RACE reads. The sample includes fewer than 250,000 distinct CDR3 sequences, approximately 20% of them seen just once. This clonotype was obtained from an adult woman who had mild COVID-19 (a few samples of this study predate the infection). Cell type and time point are not known. This chain connects TRBV30 to TRBJ1-2, with D perhaps TRBD1 (6 bases). The sequenced material came from PBMCs or a T cell subset sorted from them (not recorded which). CDR3 sequence: CAWSGRGTYGYTF. The CDR3 DNA is TGTGCCTGGAGTGGCAGGGGCACCTATGGCTACACCTTC.